This T cell receptor beta chain was profiled in a study of blood T cells in healthy people across ages. PBMCs, at least 6 million per sample, were isolated. It was with a sample-barcoded 5' primer and a J-beta primer mix that a second PCR of roughly 7 to 12 cycles was run. TCRdb analysed the 5' RACE reads with MiXCR anew, one entry per CDR3 protein. Of 650,000 to 900,000 distinct CDR3 sequences listed, around 62% are singletons. The germline V gene has CDR1 SGDLS and CDR2 YYNGEE. Trimming took off 2 bases at V and 7 bases at J, with 16 bases between the two ends. The CDR3 is made up of 15 amino acids.

The chain combines TRBV9 with TRBJ2-1; no clear D gene. The sequence derives from a man younger than 40 in good health. The specimen sequenced was blood. The CDR3 DNA reads as TGTGCCAGCAGCGTGGGATCCATTGAGACGAATGAGCAGTTCTTC. Translation gives CASSVGSIETNEQFF.